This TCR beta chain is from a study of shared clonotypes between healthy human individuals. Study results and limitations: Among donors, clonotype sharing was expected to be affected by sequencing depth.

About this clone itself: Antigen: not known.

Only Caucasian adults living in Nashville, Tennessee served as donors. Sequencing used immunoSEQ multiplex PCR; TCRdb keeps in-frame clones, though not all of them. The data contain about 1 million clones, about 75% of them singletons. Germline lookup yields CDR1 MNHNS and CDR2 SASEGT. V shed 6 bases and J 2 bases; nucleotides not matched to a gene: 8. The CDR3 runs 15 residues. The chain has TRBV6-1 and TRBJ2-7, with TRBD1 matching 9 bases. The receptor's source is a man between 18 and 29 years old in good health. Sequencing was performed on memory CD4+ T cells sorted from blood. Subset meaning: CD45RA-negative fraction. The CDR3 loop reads CASRGRGTGTYEQYF. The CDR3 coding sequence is TGTGCCAGCAGGGGGAGGGGGACAGGGACCTACGAGCAGTACTTC.